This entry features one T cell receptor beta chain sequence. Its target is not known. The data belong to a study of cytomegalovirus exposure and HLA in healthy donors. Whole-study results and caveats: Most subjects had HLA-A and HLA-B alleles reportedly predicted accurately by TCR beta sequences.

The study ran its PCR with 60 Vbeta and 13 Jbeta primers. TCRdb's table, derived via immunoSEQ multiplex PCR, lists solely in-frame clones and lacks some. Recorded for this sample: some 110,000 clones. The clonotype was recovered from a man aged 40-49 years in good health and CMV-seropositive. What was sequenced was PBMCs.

DNA of the CDR3: TGCAGCGCCGGACATTCCTCTGGAAACACCATATATTTT. Translation: CSAGHSSGNTIYF. The rearrangement links TRBV29-1 to TRBJ1-3, with D perhaps TRBD1 (5 bases). Germline CDR1 SQVTM, CDR2 ANQGSEA. With 7 bases removed from V and 0 bases from J, the gap between germline ends came to 10 bases. The CDR3 spans 13 residues.